These 18 T cell receptor beta chains share one sample of origin, sequenced in a study of blood T cell repertoires in COVID-19. Measured with immunoSEQ multiplex PCR; TCRdb has only the in-frame clones, and not every one. The table has about 300,000 clones, nearly 90% seen once. The sample taken for sequencing was PBMCs or T cells enriched from blood (not recorded which). These receptors all come from a woman in her thirties who had recovered from COVID-19.

This chain links TRBV4-1 with TRBJ1-3; possible D gene TRBD1, 5 bases. CDR3 length: 18 amino acids. Trimming shortened V by 6 bases and J by 0 bases, and 21 bases separated the two germline ends. CDR1 MGHRA and CDR2 YSYEKL come from the germline V gene. The CDR3: CASRKGRPGPSSGNTIYF. CDR3 nucleotides: TGCGCCAGCAGAAAAGGGAGGCCGGGGCCGAGCTCTGGAAACACCATATATTTT.

V is TRBV7-9 and J is TRBJ1-5; 12 positions agree with TRBD1. After removal of 6 bases from V and 0 bases from J, the junction contained 9 bases not matched to a gene. The CDR3 has 18 residues. Per germline, CDR1 SEHNR and CDR2 FQNEAQ (reference sequence). CDR3 nucleotide sequence: TGTGCCAGCAGGACCCGGGACAGGGGGCCGGATAGCAATCAGCCCCAGCATTTT. As protein: CASRTRDRGPDSNQPQHF.

The CDR3 loop reads CASSLGQGNSEQYF. The DNA for the CDR3 is TGTGCCAGCAGCTTGGGACAGGGTAATAGCGAGCAGTACTTC. The chain carries TRBV7-2 and TRBJ2-7, with TRBD1 matching 9 bases. There are 14 residues in the CDR3. From germline, CDR1 is SGHTA and CDR2 FQGNSA. J was trimmed by 6 bases and V by 3 bases; bases with no gene match: 6.

The CDR3 is CASSLDLRGNQPQHF. CDR3 nucleotide sequence: TGTGCCAGCAGCTTGGACCTCAGGGGCAATCAGCCCCAGCATTTT. This chain uses TRBV5-5 with TRBJ1-5, with D possibly being TRBD1 (5 bases). Germline CDR1 reads SGHKS; CDR2 reads YYEKEE (reference sequence). The CDR3 sequence is 15 residues long. Trimming stripped 0 bases from V and 2 bases from J, with 9 bases between.

The rearrangement uses TRBV7-9 and TRBJ2-7; the D gene is possibly TRBD2 (5 bases). Trimming cost V 8 bases and J 11 bases, with 13 bases left between them. The germline gives CDR1 SEHNR, CDR2 FQNEAQ (reference sequence). The length of the CDR3 is 10 residues. CDR3 protein: CASGVTEEYF. CDR3 coding DNA: TGTGCCAGCGGGGTTACGGAGGAGTACTTC.

The V and J genes are TRBV4-1 and TRBJ1-4; 7 bases line up with TRBD1. The length of the CDR3 is 14 residues. Looked up from germline, CDR1 is MGHRA and CDR2 is YSYEKL. The V gene end was trimmed by 4 bases and the J gene end by 5 bases; junction bases not matched to a gene: 4. The DNA for the CDR3 is TGCGCCAGCAGCCCCGGGACAGCAAATGAAAAACTGTTTTTT. Translating gives CASSPGTANEKLFF.

V usage is TRBV30 and J usage is TRBJ2-7; D gene unclear. The CDR3 spans 14 residues. CDR1 is GTSNPN, CDR2 SVGIG, per germline (reference sequence). V shed 2 bases and J shed 1 base, with 12 bases lying between them. CDR3 amino acids: CAWSWPDKSYEQYF. Written as DNA, the CDR3 is TGTGCCTGGAGTTGGCCTGACAAGTCCTACGAGCAGTACTTC. Complete variable domain (other parts from reference TRBV30 and TRBJ2-7): SQTIHQWPATLVQPVGSPLSLECTVEGTSNPNLYWYRQAAGRGLQLLFYSVGIGQISSEVPQNLSASRPQDRQFILSSKKLLLSDSGFYLCAWSWPDKSYEQYFGPGTRLTVT.

This clone came up a few times. The CDR3 sequence: CASSIEGQGFHEQYF. The CDR3 coding sequence is TGTGCCAGTAGTATTGAGGGACAGGGGTTCCACGAGCAGTACTTC. The genes are TRBV19 and TRBJ2-7; 10 bases agree with TRBD1. In germline, CDR1 is LNHDA, CDR2 SQIVND (reference sequence). Trimming removed 3 bases from V and 5 bases from J; junction bases left unmatched: 7. The CDR3 is 15 residues long.

The chain carries TRBV5-1 and TRBJ1-1; 7 bases fit TRBD1. Germline V lookup: CDR1 SGHRS, CDR2 YFSETQ. After removal of 0 bases from V and 6 bases from J, the junction contained 8 bases not matched to a gene. This CDR3 spans 15 amino acids. CDR3 protein: CASSLGGGGTPEAFF. For the CDR3, the DNA is TGCGCCAGCAGCTTGGGAGGAGGGGGCACTCCTGAAGCTTTCTTT. The variable domain in full, with the rest retrieved from reference TRBV5-1 and TRBJ1-1, is KAGVTQTPRYLIKTRGQQVTLSCSPISGHRSVSWYQQTPGQGLQFLFEYFSETQRNKGNFPGRFSGRQFSNSRSEMNVSTLELGDSALYLCASSLGGGGTPEAFFGQGTRLTVV.

The chain has TRBV30 and TRBJ2-2; D perhaps matches TRBD2 (5 bases). CDR1 GTSNPN and CDR2 SVGIG come from the germline V gene (reference sequence). The CDR3 totals 15 residues. V shed 3 bases and J shed 4 bases, with 15 bases lying between them. CDR3 in DNA: TGTGCCTGGAGATCCGGGATAACCCTCACCGGGGAGCTGTTTTTT. It codes for CAWRSGITLTGELFF.

Details on this clone: The sample holds other DNA sequences that translate to the same CDR3. The V and J genes are TRBV30 and TRBJ1-5, with D possibly TRBD1 on 5 matching bases. CDR3 size: 12 residues. V was clipped by 3 bases and J by 2 bases, with 5 bases between them. CDR1 GTSNPN and CDR2 SVGIG come from the germline V gene (reference sequence). CDR3 amino acids: CAWRTGNQPQHF. The DNA of the CDR3 is TGTGCCTGGAGGACAGGCAATCAGCCCCAGCATTTT.

The chain couples TRBV18 to TRBJ1-2, with D perhaps TRBD1 (5 bases). The CDR3 has 14 amino acids. Trimming removed 2 bases from V and 0 bases from J, with 7 bases in between. Germline CDR1 reads KGHSH; CDR2 reads LQKENI. In DNA form, the CDR3 reads TGTGCCAGCTCACCAGGGGGGACTAACTATGGCTACACCTTC. Translating it yields CASSPGGTNYGYTF.

This chain uses TRBV29-1 with TRBJ2-5; TRBD1 agrees at 7 bases. Germline V lookup: CDR1 SQVTM, CDR2 ANQGSEA. Trimming removed 6 bases from V and 5 bases from J; junction bases left unmatched: 9. The CDR3 is 13 residues long. CDR3 DNA: TGCAGCGTCGCAGGACAGGCCCGTGAGACCCAGTACTTC. Protein sequence: CSVAGQARETQYF.

This sequence joins TRBV18 and TRBJ1-2, with 9 bases matching TRBD1. V trimming: 3 bases; J trimming: 4 bases; junction bases outside the gene matches: 9. The germline V gene encodes CDR1 KGHSH and CDR2 LQKENI. This CDR3 contains 16 residues. The chain's CDR3 is CASSPLQGAEGYGYTF. CDR3 DNA sequence: TGTGCCAGCTCACCGCTACAGGGGGCGGAAGGCTATGGCTACACCTTC. The full variable domain, with the rest looked up from reference TRBV18 and TRBJ1-2, is NAGVMQNPRHLVRRRGQEARLRCSPMKGHSHVYWYRQLPEEGLKFMVYLQKENIIDESGMPKERFSAEFPKEGPSILRIQQVVRGDSAAYFCASSPLQGAEGYGYTFGSGTRLTVV.

As to this clone: The same CDR3 is also encoded by other DNA sequences in this sample. The chain recombines TRBV10-3 with TRBJ1-1; no reliable D call. Germline CDR1 is ENHRY and CDR2 is SYGVKD. The CDR3 covers 12 residues. V was clipped by 8 bases and J by 0 bases, with 7 bases between them. CDR3 amino acids: CAISSVNTEAFF. The DNA of the CDR3 is TGTGCCATCTCGAGTGTGAACACTGAAGCTTTCTTT.

The CDR3 DNA follows: TGTGCCAGCAGCACGACAGCGCCTGCCAATGAGTTAGAACTGTTTTTT. Protein: CASSTTAPANELELFF. The chain recombines TRBV7-9 with TRBJ1-4, with a weak D call TRBD1 (5 bases). This CDR3 spans 16 amino acids. Trimming left V 5 bases short and J 12 bases short, with 25 bases between. The germline CDR1 and CDR2 sequences are SEHNR and FQNEAQ (reference sequence).

The genes are TRBV6-4 and TRBJ1-6; a weak D match, TRBD1 (5 bases). Germline V lookup: CDR1 MRHNA, CDR2 SNTAGT. CDR3 length: 13 amino acids. The V gene lost 3 bases and the J gene lost 10 bases, with 10 bases spanning the gap. This CDR3 reads CASSEARGSPLHF. The CDR3 bases are TGTGCCAGCAGTGAGGCAAGGGGATCACCCCTCCACTTT.

The genes are TRBV5-1 and TRBJ1-3; D might be TRBD1 (5 bases). CDR3 length: 18 residues. CDR1 SGHRS and CDR2 YFSETQ come from the germline V gene. The ends were cut back, 0 bases at V and 2 bases at J, with 18 bases in the middle. CDR3: CASSLAKIGVTAGNTIYF. CDR3 bases: TGCGCCAGCAGCTTGGCCAAGATAGGGGTCACTGCTGGAAACACCATATATTTT.